These 20 T cell receptor beta chains were all obtained from the same sample, sequenced in a study of cytomegalovirus exposure and HLA in healthy donors. A multiplex PCR was run with 60 Vbeta primers and 13 Jbeta primers. Sequenced by immunoSEQ multiplex PCR; TCRdb stores in-frame clones only, minus some. The repertoire has about 190,000 clones, about 80% of them found once; the top ten carry around 2.1%. Sequenced material: PBMCs. These receptors were taken from a woman aged 18-29 years in good health and CMV-seropositive.

This sequence joins TRBV28 and TRBJ1-1; TRBD1 agrees at 7 bases. CDR3 length equals 14 residues. J was trimmed by 4 bases and V by 4 bases; bases with no gene match: 6. Germline V lookup: CDR1 MDHEN, CDR2 SYDVKM. DNA of the CDR3: TGTGCCAGCAGTTACCAGGGGGGTGGCACTGAAGCTTTCTTT. Its protein is CASSYQGGGTEAFF.

The gene calls are TRBV7-6 and TRBJ1-6; unclear D gene. V was pared by 5 bases and J by 10 bases, with 18 bases between. The CDR3 length is 15 residues. In germline, CDR1 is SGHVS, CDR2 FNYEAQ. CDR3 amino acids: CASSSGPVLKSPLHF. Here the CDR3 DNA reads TGTGCCAGCAGCAGCGGGCCTGTACTAAAGTCACCCCTCCACTTT.

In nucleotides, the CDR3 is TGTGCCAGCAGCCTAGACAGGGGAAGCGGAAACACCATATATTTT. Amino acids: CASSLDRGSGNTIYF. The gene calls are TRBV5-4 and TRBJ1-3; 8 bases are a match to TRBD1. The CDR3 totals 15 residues. Germline loops: CDR1 SGHNT, CDR2 YYREEE (reference sequence). The V gene end was trimmed by 4 bases and the J gene end by 4 bases; junction bases not matched to a gene: 7.

The chain links TRBV7-9 to TRBJ1-2, with D hard to call. Germline assignment: CDR1 SEHNR and CDR2 FQNEAQ (reference sequence). Deletions cut 5 bases from V and 8 bases from J, with 24 bases between. The CDR3 extends over 16 amino acids. This chain's CDR3 is CASSKISAHRGRGYTF. CDR3 bases: TGTGCCAGCAGCAAAATTAGCGCCCATCGTGGTCGAGGCTACACCTTC. Full variable domain (missing parts from reference TRBV7-9 and TRBJ1-2): DTGVSQNPRHKITKRGQNVTFRCDPISEHNRLYWYRQTLGQGPEFLTYFQNEAQLEKSRLLSDRFSAERPKGSFSTLEIQRTEQGDSAMYLCASSKISAHRGRGYTFGSGTRLTVV.

The J gene is TRBJ2-3, the V gene TRBV7-9; 10 bases map to TRBD1. The CDR3 has 14 residues. CDR1 is SEHNR and CDR2 is FQNEAQ in the germline V gene (reference sequence). V shed 10 bases, J shed 1 base, and the junction held 5 bases outside the gene matches. The CDR3, as DNA: TGTGCCATCCCGACAGGGGGCGGCACAGATACGCAGTATTTT. Translation gives CAIPTGGGTDTQYF.

The chain couples TRBV5-8 to TRBJ2-3, with 10 bases aligning to TRBD1. CDR1 and CDR2 from the germline V gene are SGHTS and YDEGEE. This CDR3 contains 18 residues. V shed 2 bases, J shed 2 bases, and the junction held 11 bases outside the gene matches. The CDR3 coding sequence is TGTGCCAGCAGCTTTGGTGGGACAGGGGAACCTTACACAGATACGCAGTATTTT. Protein sequence: CASSFGGTGEPYTDTQYF.

This clone was counted between two and nine times. V is TRBV25-1 and J is TRBJ1-1; weak D call: TRBD1 (6 bases). The CDR3 has 12 residues. V gave up 10 bases and J gave up 1 base, with 10 bases separating them. Germline V lookup: CDR1 MGHDK, CDR2 SYGVNS. The CDR3 is CATSDRNTEAFF. The CDR3 region has the DNA TGTGCCACCTCGGACAGGAACACTGAAGCTTTCTTT.

The chain combines TRBV4-3 with TRBJ2-2, with TRBD1 matching over 11 bases. V lost 1 base to trimming and J lost 4 bases; unmatched junction nucleotides: 5. The CDR3 contains 17 residues. Germline-derived CDR1 and CDR2 are LGHNA and YSLEER. As DNA, the CDR3 is TGCGCCAGCAGCCAAGCGGTCGGGACAGGGGGCACCGGGGAGCTGTTTTTT. Amino acids: CASSQAVGTGGTGELFF.

This clone was recorded once. One end of the junction fails to match germline, which may point to a read error. The chain joins TRBV11-3 to TRBJ1-2; unclear D gene. Germline assignment: CDR1 SGHNT and CDR2 YENEEA. The CDR3 consists of 14 residues. The chain's CDR3 is CASNLSREKGGYTF. The CDR3 bases are TGTGCCAGCAACTTAAGCCGGGAGAAGGGTGGCTACACCTTC.

The genes are TRBV6-5 and TRBJ2-2; tentative D call: TRBD2 (5 bases). In germline, CDR1 is MNHEY, CDR2 SVGAGI. The CDR3 sequence is 14 residues long. V lost 0 bases, J lost 5 bases, and 7 bases lay in between. Here the CDR3 DNA reads TGTGCCAGCAGTTACTCTGGAGGAACCGGGGAGCTGTTTTTT. Translation gives CASSYSGGTGELFF.

This sequence joins TRBV6-1 and TRBJ1-1; D is possibly TRBD1 (6 bases). The CDR3 has 17 amino acids. The germline CDR1 and CDR2 sequences are MNHNS and SASEGT. V shed 0 bases and J shed 5 bases, with 19 bases lying between them. CDR3 region: CASSEAPGGGGWTEAFF. In DNA, the CDR3 is TGTGCCAGCAGTGAAGCACCGGGAGGGGGAGGTTGGACTGAAGCTTTCTTT.

The chain recombines TRBV7-6 with TRBJ2-2, with 9 positions matching TRBD1. CDR1 and CDR2 from the germline V gene are SGHVS and FNYEAQ. V lost 5 bases to trimming and J lost 4 bases; unmatched junction nucleotides: 5. CDR3 length equals 15 residues. CDR3 protein: CASSIGQGSTGELFF. CDR3 sequence (DNA): TGTGCCAGCAGCATCGGACAGGGGTCCACCGGGGAGCTGTTTTTT.

The rearrangement links TRBV7-7 to TRBJ1-4, with D possibly matching TRBD1 (6 bases). The germline V gene has CDR1 SSHAT and CDR2 FNYEAQ (reference sequence). V was shortened by 4 bases and J by 8 bases, with 14 bases between the two germline ends. There are 14 residues in the CDR3. In DNA, the CDR3 is TGTGCCAGCAGCTCCGGGACATCCGCCGAAAAACTGTTTTTT. Translating it yields CASSSGTSAEKLFF.

The CDR3, as DNA: TGCGCCAGCAGAGGATCGGATGGGGCAGTCAATCAGCCCCAGCATTTT. Amino acid sequence: CASRGSDGAVNQPQHF. The rearrangement links TRBV5-1 to TRBJ1-5, with D perhaps TRBD1 (5 bases). Trimming took 5 bases from V and 3 from J, leaving 18 bases between them. The CDR3 covers 16 residues. In germline, CDR1 is SGHRS, CDR2 YFSETQ.

V and J are TRBV5-4 and TRBJ2-7; 15 nucleotides align to TRBD2. CDR1 and CDR2 (germline): SGHNT, YYREEE (reference sequence). J gave up 2 bases and V 3 bases, and 12 bases lay outside the gene matches. This CDR3 is built from 19 residues. For the CDR3, the DNA is TGTGCCAGCAGCTCCGGGACTAGCGGGGGGATAGATTATCCCTACGAGCAGTACGTC. As protein: CASSSGTSGGIDYPYEQYV.

This clone came up a few times. This chain uses TRBV5-8 with TRBJ1-3; a possible D gene is TRBD1 (6 bases). Germline-derived CDR1 and CDR2 are SGHTS and YDEGEE. The CDR3 sequence is 15 residues long. V was trimmed by 4 bases and J by 1 base, leaving 12 bases between them. CDR3 region: CASSRQVVSGNTIYF. CDR3 DNA: TGTGCCAGCAGCCGACAGGTCGTATCTGGAAACACCATATATTTT.

The rearrangement joins TRBV5-4 to TRBJ2-3, with D unresolved. This CDR3 comprises 18 residues. Germline V lookup: CDR1 SGHNT, CDR2 YYREEE (reference sequence). Trimming removed 0 bases at V and 0 bases at J, with 17 bases between. CDR3 residues: CASSLVGGSYVSTDTQYF. DNA for the CDR3: TGTGCCAGCAGCTTGGTTGGCGGTAGCTACGTTAGCACAGATACGCAGTATTTT. The full variable domain, completed using reference TRBV5-4 and TRBJ2-3, is ETGVTQSPTHLIKTRGQQVTLRCSSQSGHNTVSWYQQALGQGPQFIFQYYREEENGRGNFPPRFSGLQFPNYSSELNVNALELDDSALYLCASSLVGGSYVSTDTQYFGPGTRLTVL.

CDR3 region: CAWSVARGMYTEAFF. DNA of the CDR3: TGTGCCTGGAGTGTCGCGCGGGGGATGTACACTGAAGCTTTCTTT. This chain joins TRBV30 and TRBJ1-1; weak D call: TRBD1 (5 bases). The CDR3 covers 15 residues. With 0 bases removed from V and 3 bases from J, the gap between germline ends came to 14 bases. In germline, CDR1 is GTSNPN, CDR2 SVGIG (reference sequence).

V and J are TRBV7-6 and TRBJ2-2; 10 bases align to TRBD2. In germline, CDR1 is SGHVS, CDR2 FNYEAQ. This CDR3 comprises 16 residues. Trimming cost V 5 bases and J 6 bases; bases outside gene matches: 9. The CDR3 loop reads CASSPQAGGYAGELFF. The CDR3 coding sequence is TGTGCCAGCAGCCCGCAAGCGGGGGGGTACGCCGGGGAGCTGTTTTTT. Full variable domain (remainder filled in from reference TRBV7-6 and TRBJ2-2): GAGVSQSPRYKVTKRGQDVALRCDPISGHVSLYWYRQALGQGPEFLTYFNYEAQQDKSGLPNDRFSAERPEGSISTLTIQRTEQRDSAMYRCASSPQAGGYAGELFFGEGSRLTVL.

This rearrangement joins TRBV4-3 to TRBJ2-6; perhaps TRBD1 as D (5 bases). CDR1 and CDR2 from the germline V gene are LGHNA and YSLEER. The length of the CDR3 is 17 residues. V lost 0 bases and J lost 0, with 9 bases in between. The CDR3 region is CASSQEGANSGANVLTF. The DNA for the CDR3 is TGCGCCAGCAGCCAAGAAGGGGCGAACTCTGGGGCCAACGTCCTGACTTTC.